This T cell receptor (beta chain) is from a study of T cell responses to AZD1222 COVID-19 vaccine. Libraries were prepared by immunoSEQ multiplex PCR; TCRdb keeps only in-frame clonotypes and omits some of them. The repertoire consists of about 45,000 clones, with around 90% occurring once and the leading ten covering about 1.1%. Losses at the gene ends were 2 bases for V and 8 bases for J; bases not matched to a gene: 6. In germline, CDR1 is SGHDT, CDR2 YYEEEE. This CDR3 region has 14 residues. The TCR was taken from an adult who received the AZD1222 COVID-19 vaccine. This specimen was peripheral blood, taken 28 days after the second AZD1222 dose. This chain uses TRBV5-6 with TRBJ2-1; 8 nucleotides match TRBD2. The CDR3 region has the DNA TGTGCCAGCAGCTTCGGGACTAGAGTCTATGAGCAGTTCTTC. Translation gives CASSFGTRVYEQFF.